This T cell receptor beta chain stems from a study of blood T cell repertoires in COVID-19. The overall study: Samples of COVID-19 (acute and convalescent) were obtained from the United States, Italy and Spain. Sources were T cells, B-cell-depleted T cells, or PBMCs; the material itself was cDNA or gDNA.

The CDR3 covers 13 residues. The V segment lost 5 bases and the J segment 8 bases; nucleotides outside the gene matches: 6. As processed by the authors: From reference gene primer amplification, estimates of nucleated cell counts were derived. The method was immunoSEQ multiplex PCR; TCRdb's version includes in-frame clones alone and lacks a portion of them. Clone size and the V and J calls come from that table; the DNA yielded D and trimming. Of tens of thousands of clones listed, approximately 79% are singletons. This clone has only one observation. Input material: peripheral blood. The rearrangement links TRBV12-3 or TRBV12-4 to TRBJ1-2; 9 bases map to TRBD1. The origin of this receptor is a woman aged 80 or over with active or convalescent COVID-19. For the CDR3, the DNA is TGTGCCAGCAGTCCCGGGACAGGGAGAGGCTACACCTTC. Protein sequence: CASSPGTGRGYTF.